This T cell receptor (beta chain) was identified during a study of cytomegalovirus exposure and HLA in healthy donors. Germline CDR1 and CDR2: SGHRS and YFSETQ. This CDR3 comprises 16 residues. J lost 7 bases, V lost 0 bases, and 11 bases had no gene match. General study results and limits: Presence/absence analyses supposed approximately even sequencing depth among donors. A list of 150 or so TCR beta chains associated with cytomegalovirus was given. The productive fraction for most TCR beta V segments was about 87% or about 30% in an earlier analysis.

PCR primers comprised 60 Vbeta and 13 Jbeta primers. Profiled with immunoSEQ multiplex PCR; TCRdb holds only in-frame clones, not every one. The sample holds 93,000 or so clones, under 85% seen once. Turning to this clone: Its target is unknown.

This clonotype was obtained from a man between 45 and 60 years old in good health and CMV-seropositive. The chain combines TRBV5-1 with TRBJ1-2; TRBD1 agrees at 8 bases. The sequenced material came from PBMCs. Written as DNA, the CDR3 is TGCGCCAGCAGCTTGGAAGGGCAGGGGGCTTTGGGTGGCTACACCTTC. Protein product: CASSLEGQGALGGYTF.